The clone carrying this T cell receptor (beta chain) came up many times. Its specificity is not known. This specimen belongs to a study of regulatory T cells in long-lasting Graves disease. Study results and limitations: Researchers reported studying only peripheral blood, not thyroid tissue.

Documented time point: newly diagnosed GD, antithyroid drugs for less than 3 months. With RNA extracted from PBMCs as input, the TCR library was made. Building of the TCR beta libraries involved iRepertoire HTBI primers and Arm-PCR of CDR3 regions. As processed by the authors: Identified across the samples were approximately 60 TRBV segments and around 14 TRBJ segments. TCRdb redid the calling of the multiplex PCR reads with MiXCR, one entry per CDR3 protein. TCRdb assigned the V and J calls; the authors' analysis was not used. This sample carries about 540,000 distinct CDR3 sequences, roughly 14% of them seen once, and the ten largest clones take roughly 9.7%. The CDR3 runs to 13 residues. With V trimmed by 6 bases and J by 4 bases, 3 bases remained unmatched. These data were likewise used in another study, on T cells in Graves' hyperthyroidism and ophthalmopathy. This second study says: Used for diagnoses were clinical symptoms, serum thyroxine and TRAb, thyroid ultrasound and orbital computed tomography. Blood held most thyroid clonotypes expanded above 0.001 frequency.

The sequencing used peripheral blood mononuclear cells (PBMCs), collected at new diagnosis, from a patient treated with antithyroid drugs. The TCR was taken from a man in his thirties or forties with Graves disease. The rearrangement links TRBV12-3 or TRBV12-4 to TRBJ2-1, with 7 nucleotides matching TRBD1. Here the CDR3 reads CASRRDRYNEQFF. The CDR3, as DNA: TGTGCCAGCAGGAGGGACAGATACAATGAGCAGTTCTTC.